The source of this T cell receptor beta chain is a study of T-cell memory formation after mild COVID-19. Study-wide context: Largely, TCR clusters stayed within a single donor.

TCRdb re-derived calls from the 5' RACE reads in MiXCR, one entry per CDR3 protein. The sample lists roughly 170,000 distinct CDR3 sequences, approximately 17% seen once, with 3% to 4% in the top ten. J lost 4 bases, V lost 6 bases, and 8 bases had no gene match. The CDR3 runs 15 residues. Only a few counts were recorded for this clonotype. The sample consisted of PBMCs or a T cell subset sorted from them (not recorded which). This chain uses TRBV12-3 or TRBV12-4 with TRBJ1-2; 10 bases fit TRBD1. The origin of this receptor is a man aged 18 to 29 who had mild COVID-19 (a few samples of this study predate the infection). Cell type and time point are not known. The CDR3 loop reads CASRLGQGEVYGYTF. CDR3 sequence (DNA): TGTGCCAGCAGACTCGGACAGGGGGAAGTCTATGGCTACACCTTC.